This is a list of T cell receptor beta chains from one sample in a study of blood T cell repertoires in COVID-19. Clones were sequenced by immunoSEQ multiplex PCR, and TCRdb holds only the in-frame ones, with some missing. The sample records roughly 430,000 clones, 88% being singletons. Sequenced material: PBMCs or T cells enriched from blood (not recorded which). Receptor source: a woman between 40 and 55 years old with acute COVID-19. Each CDR3 is given with its conserved first and last residue. Each record gives: V gene, CDR3 length, clone size, J gene, D gene, CDR3 DNA, CDR3 protein. A D gene is named only where the DNA matches it firmly. Size tells how often a clone was seen (once, few, many) or the class of an expanded clone, and some rows leave it out.

>TRBV19|16|once|TRBJ2-5|.
TGTGCCAGTAGTATAGCGGCGACTCCCTCCAAAGAGACCCAGTACTTC
CASSIAATPSKETQYF
>TRBV9|15|.|TRBJ2-7|TRBD1
TGTGCCAGCAGCACAGGACAGGGGGAGGCCTACGAGCAGTACTTC
CASSTGQGEAYEQYF
>TRBV30|13|.|TRBJ1-5|.
TGTGCCTGGAGTGTCTCGGAGAATCAGCCCCAGCATTTT
CAWSVSENQPQHF
>TRBV30|17|.|TRBJ1-3|.
TGTGCCTGGAGTGTACGTCGACACACTTACTCTGGAAACACCATATATTTT
CAWSVRRHTYSGNTIYF
>TRBV7-8|17|.|TRBJ2-2|.
TGTGCCAGCATCCTATTAGTTGATAGGGGGAACACCGGGGAGCTGTTTTTT
CASILLVDRGNTGELFF
>TRBV6-5|12|.|TRBJ2-7|.
TGTGCCAGCAGTTACTCCAAATACGAGCAGTACTTC
CASSYSKYEQYF
>TRBV24-1|14|.|TRBJ1-2|TRBD1
TGTGCCACCAGTGAATCCAGGGGGCGGAATGGCTACACCTTC
CATSESRGRNGYTF
>TRBV30|12|.|TRBJ2-2|.
TGTGCCTGGCCAGGAAACACCGGGGAGCTGTTTTTT
CAWPGNTGELFF
>TRBV24-1|17|.|TRBJ2-3|TRBD2
TGTGCCACCAGTCCTACCTCGACTAGCGGTCTGAGAGATACGCAGTATTTT
CATSPTSTSGLRDTQYF
>TRBV21-1|15|.|TRBJ1-2|.
TGTGCCAGCAGCCCGAGTAGGGGTCCTAACTATGGCTACACCTTC
CASSPSRGPNYGYTF
>TRBV5-6|17|.|TRBJ1-6|.
TGTGCCAGCAGCTTGTCCCCTAGGACAGTCCGCAATTCACCCCTCCACTTT
CASSLSPRTVRNSPLHF
>TRBV20-1|16|.|TRBJ2-1|TRBD2
TGCAGTGCTAGTACCTTGGCGGGGGGTCCGGAGCGCGAGCAGTTCTTC
CSASTLAGGPEREQFF
>TRBV5-8|16|.|TRBJ2-3|.
TGTGCCAGCAGCTGGGGGCTAAACCGTCACACAGATACGCAGTATTTT
CASSWGLNRHTDTQYF
>TRBV11-2|15|.|TRBJ2-2|.
TGTGCCAGCACCCGAGGAGGGCCTTACACCGGGGAGCTGTTTTTT
CASTRGGPYTGELFF
>TRBV6-1|15|.|TRBJ1-2|.
TGTGCCAGCAGTGAAGCAGGACACTCCCAGGGGGGCTACACCTTC
CASSEAGHSQGGYTF
>TRBV6-5|13|.|TRBJ1-1|TRBD1
TGTGCCAGCATTCGGACAGGGGGAACTGAAGCTTTCTTT
CASIRTGGTEAFF
>TRBV19|13|.|TRBJ1-2|.
TGTGCCAGTAGTATAGGCCAGCGATATGGCTACACCTTC
CASSIGQRYGYTF
>TRBV6-5|15|few|TRBJ1-2|TRBD1
TGTGCCAGCAGTTACTCTAAAGGACAGGGACATGGCTACACCTTC
CASSYSKGQGHGYTF
>TRBV30|13|.|TRBJ2-7|.
TGTGCCTGGAGCGATCAGGGTCACCACGAGCAGTACTTC
CAWSDQGHHEQYF
>TRBV11-2|16|.|TRBJ1-6|.
TGTGCCAGCACCCTCCGGGGGGGGTCCTATAATTCACCCCTCCACTTT
CASTLRGGSYNSPLHF
>TRBV29-1|13|.|TRBJ1-1|TRBD1
TGCAGCGGCTTACAGGGGATGAACACTGAAGCTTTCTTT
CSGLQGMNTEAFF
>TRBV29-1|13|.|TRBJ2-5|TRBD2
TGCAGCATAAAATTAGCGGGGCAAGAGACCCAGTACTTC
CSIKLAGQETQYF
>TRBV6-5|13|.|TRBJ1-2|TRBD1
TGTGCCAGTAACGACAGGGTTGGCTATGGCTACACCTTC
CASNDRVGYGYTF
>TRBV29-1|13|once|TRBJ2-1|.
TGCAGCATTCCCGGGATCGCGCGTAATGAGCAGTTCTTC
CSIPGIARNEQFF
>TRBV6-6|14|.|TRBJ2-7|TRBD1
TGTGCCAGCAGTACGGGACAGGGCACCTACGAGCAGTACTTC
CASSTGQGTYEQYF
>TRBV6-5|13|.|TRBJ2-7|.
TGTGCCAGCAGTTACTCGGACAGCTACGAGCAGTACTTC
CASSYSDSYEQYF
>TRBV3-1/TRBV3-2|16|.|TRBJ1-1|TRBD1
TGTGCCAGCAGCCAATCTGGACAGGTTAGCGACACTGAAGCTTTCTTT
CASSQSGQVSDTEAFF
>TRBV28|13|.|TRBJ2-7|.
TGTGCCAGCAGTCTTTCCCTCCTCTACGAGCAGTACTTC
CASSLSLLYEQYF
>TRBV9|14|.|TRBJ1-5|.
TGTGCCAGCAGCCCCGGGAATGACGGTAGGCCCCAGCATTTT
CASSPGNDGRPQHF
>TRBV4-2|15|.|TRBJ2-1|TRBD1
TGTGCCAGCAGCCCCCAGGGGGCAAGTGGCAATGAGCAGTTCTTC
CASSPQGASGNEQFF
>TRBV24-1|15|.|TRBJ2-1|.
TGTGCCACCAGTGATCCCGGGAGCTCCTACAATGAGCAGTTCTTC
CATSDPGSSYNEQFF
>TRBV21-1|17|.|TRBJ2-1|.
TGTGCCAGCAGCAAAGAGGGAGGCAGATCGCCCTACAATGAGCAGTTCTTC
CASSKEGGRSPYNEQFF
>TRBV5-8|15|.|TRBJ1-4|.
TGTGCCAGCAGCGATCGAGGGCTAACTAATGAAAAACTGTTTTTT
CASSDRGLTNEKLFF
>TRBV19|14|.|TRBJ2-4|TRBD1
TGTGCCAGTAGGGGACAGGGGGTAATCAACATTCAGTACTTC
CASRGQGVINIQYF
>TRBV7-8|16|.|TRBJ1-3|TRBD1
TGTGCCAGCAGCTTAGGGTACAGGGGGTCTGGAAACACCATATATTTT
CASSLGYRGSGNTIYF
>TRBV5-1|14|.|TRBJ2-1|TRBD1
TGCGCCAGCAGCCCGGACAGGGGAGGAGATGAGCAGTTCTTC
CASSPDRGGDEQFF
>TRBV19|16|.|TRBJ2-5|TRBD2
TGTGCCAGTAGTATAGACCGAGCGGGGGGGAGAGAGACCCAGTACTTC
CASSIDRAGGRETQYF
>TRBV29-1|14|.|TRBJ1-4|.
TGCAGCGTTGTCGGTGGGACATCTAATGAAAAACTGTTTTTT
CSVVGGTSNEKLFF
>TRBV2|16|.|TRBJ2-1|TRBD2
TGTGCCAGCACCCGGGGGACTAGCGGGGGTCCAAATGAGCAGTTCTTC
CASTRGTSGGPNEQFF
>TRBV19|15|.|TRBJ1-2|TRBD1
TGTGCCAGTAGTAAGGGACAGGGGGCCGGCTATGGCTACACCTTC
CASSKGQGAGYGYTF
>TRBV19|16|.|TRBJ2-3|TRBD2
TGTGCCAGTAGTATAGTCTCAGCGGGGGCCACAGATACGCAGTATTTT
CASSIVSAGATDTQYF